What follows are 17 T cell receptor beta chains derived from one specimen sequenced in a study of lymphopenia after photon versus proton radiotherapy. Profiling relied on immunoSEQ multiplex PCR, and the TCRdb table lists in-frame clones only, not all of them. In the table there are roughly 45,000 clones, 65% to 90% of which are singletons. This specimen was peripheral blood, taken from a patient treated with photon-based radiotherapy. Every receptor here comes from a man aged 35 to 55 with gastric cancer.

V gene TRBV14 combines with J gene TRBJ1-5, with D unresolved. The CDR3 spans 13 residues. The germline V gene has CDR1 SGHDN and CDR2 FVKESK. Trimming removed 4 bases at V and 4 bases at J, with 8 bases between. CDR3 coding DNA: TGTGCCAGCAGCCCCTTCGGAAATCAGCCCCAGCATTTT. Encoded protein: CASSPFGNQPQHF.

The chain joins TRBV7-2 to TRBJ1-3; the D is unclear. CDR3 length: 14 residues. Trimming stripped 1 base from V and 7 bases from J, with 11 bases between. Germline CDR1 and CDR2: SGHTA and FQGNSA. This CDR3 is CASSLDGLRNTIYF. CDR3 nucleotide sequence: TGTGCCAGCAGCTTAGACGGCCTGCGGAACACCATATATTTT.

The J gene is TRBJ1-6, the V gene TRBV30, with TRBD1 matching 8 bases. The CDR3 covers 13 residues. The germline CDR1 and CDR2 sequences are GTSNPN and SVGIG (reference sequence). V shed 0 bases, J shed 10 bases, and the junction held 2 bases outside the gene matches. The CDR3 loop is CAWSVTGDSPLHF. The CDR3 DNA sequence: TGTGCCTGGAGTGTGACAGGGGACTCACCCCTCCACTTT.

J is TRBJ2-2 and V is TRBV10-2, with TRBD2 as a possible D gene (6 bases). The CDR3 totals 19 residues. Trimming left V 7 bases short and J 3 bases short, with 27 bases between. The germline V gene encodes CDR1 WSHSY and CDR2 SAAADI. The CDR3 spells CASKPGRAIQGGYTGELFF. The CDR3 DNA reads TGCGCCAGCAAGCCGGGACGGGCCATCCAAGGAGGGTACACCGGGGAGCTGTTTTTT.

This chain links TRBV7-3 with TRBJ1-1, with D perhaps TRBD1 (5 bases). Germline V gene lookup returns CDR1 SGHTA and CDR2 FQGTGA. The CDR3 runs to 13 residues. The V end lost 5 bases, the J end lost 0 bases, and 7 bases lay between the germline ends. CDR3 sequence (DNA): TGTGCCAGCAGCCGACAGTTGAACACTGAAGCTTTCTTT. Translating gives CASSRQLNTEAFF.

This sequence joins TRBV20-1 and TRBJ2-1; D call uncertain. This CDR3 has 11 residues. Trimming took off 6 bases at V and 7 bases at J, with 10 bases between the two ends. Looked up from germline, CDR1 is DFQATT and CDR2 is SNEGSKA (reference sequence). The CDR3 reads CSAPRPNEQFF. The CDR3 DNA sequence: TGCAGTGCCCCCCGGCCAAATGAGCAGTTCTTC.

This clone was counted a single time. This CDR3 is also generated by other DNA sequences in the sample. The chain couples TRBV5-1 to TRBJ2-5; a possible D gene is TRBD1 (6 bases). V was trimmed by 2 bases and J by 1 base, leaving 6 bases between them. CDR3 size: 13 residues. Germline-derived CDR1 and CDR2 are SGHRS and YFSETQ. CDR3 bases: TGCGCCAGCAGCTTAGGGGGCCAAGAGACCCAGTACTTC. Amino acid sequence: CASSLGGQETQYF.

This chain connects TRBV7-2 to TRBJ2-3; tentative D call: TRBD1 (5 bases). Trimming stripped 1 base from V and 6 bases from J, with 11 bases between. CDR3 size: 14 residues. CDR1 SGHTA and CDR2 FQGNSA come from the germline V gene. CDR3 DNA: TGTGCCAGCAGCTTAGAGGGGTCCCTGGATACGCAGTATTTT. This encodes CASSLEGSLDTQYF.

This chain uses TRBV7-6 with TRBJ2-5; D is ambiguous. Germline loops: CDR1 SGHVS, CDR2 FNYEAQ. The V end lost 1 base, the J end lost 4 bases, and 16 bases lay between the germline ends. This CDR3 has 16 residues. CDR3 bases: TGTGCCAGCAGCTTAGTGGCCGGGCGGATGGGAGAGACCCAGTACTTC. Translation gives CASSLVAGRMGETQYF.

The chain employs TRBV7-2 and TRBJ2-7; D unclear. Germline-derived CDR1 and CDR2 are SGHTA and FQGNSA. Trimming took 1 base from V and 10 from J, leaving 17 bases between them. The CDR3 totals 14 residues. The CDR3 nucleotides read TGTGCCAGCAGCTTAGGAGGCCTATCTACGGACCAGTACTTC. Its translation: CASSLGGLSTDQYF.

The chain carries TRBV5-4 and TRBJ2-7; no reliable D call. Germline V lookup: CDR1 SGHNT, CDR2 YYREEE (reference sequence). Trimming took off 0 bases at V and 1 base at J, with 5 bases between the two ends. The CDR3 has 13 residues. The CDR3 sequence: CASSLDGSYEQYF. Here the CDR3 DNA reads TGTGCCAGCAGCTTGGACGGTTCCTACGAGCAGTACTTC.

The rearrangement links TRBV4-2 to TRBJ2-3; TRBD1 might be the D (6 bases). CDR1 and CDR2 from the germline V gene are LGHNA and YNFKEQ. This CDR3 is built from 16 residues. Between the trimmed V and J ends, which lost 1 base and 2 bases, there was a span of 13 bases. CDR3 nucleotides: TGTGCCAGCAGCCAAGTCCTGGACAGAGCCACAGATACGCAGTATTTT. Translating it yields CASSQVLDRATDTQYF.

The chain joins TRBV5-1 to TRBJ2-3; tentatively, D is TRBD1 (6 bases). V lost 4 bases, J lost 1 base, and 10 bases lay in between. This CDR3 contains 14 residues. Germline CDR1 SGHRS, CDR2 YFSETQ. The CDR3 region has the DNA TGCGCCAGCAGCCGAAACAGGGGCACAGATACGCAGTATTTT. Amino acid sequence: CASSRNRGTDTQYF.

This chain connects TRBV7-2 to TRBJ1-5; perhaps TRBD1 as D (5 bases). The CDR3 is 14 amino acids. Germline CDR1 and CDR2: SGHTA and FQGNSA. The germline V and J ends were trimmed by 3 bases and 7 bases, with 13 bases remaining between them. In nucleotides, the CDR3 is TGTGCCAGCAGCTTTGGGGGTAACAGACAGCCCCAGCATTTT. Translating it yields CASSFGGNRQPQHF.

The chain carries TRBV9 and TRBJ1-3; 8 nucleotides match TRBD1. J lost 0 bases, V lost 3 bases, and 14 bases had no gene match. The CDR3 totals 19 residues. The V gene's germline CDR1 is SGDLS and CDR2 YYNGEE. Here the CDR3 DNA reads TGTGCCAGCAGCGGCCGACAGGGGTTAACTCCAAGCTCTGGAAACACCATATATTTT. Protein sequence: CASSGRQGLTPSSGNTIYF.

This clone came up a few times. This chain joins TRBV11-2 and TRBJ2-5, with 10 bases aligning to TRBD1. Germline trimming cut 6 bases from V and 4 bases from J; bases unmatched to any gene: 11. The CDR3 has 16 residues. Germline lookup yields CDR1 SGHAT and CDR2 FQNNGV. CDR3 bases: TGTGCCAGCAGTTCAGCCGGGACAGGGGTGCGAGAGACCCAGTACTTC. It encodes CASSSAGTGVRETQYF.

This chain connects TRBV7-2 to TRBJ1-4; D gene unclear. Trimming took 2 bases from V and 2 from J, leaving 9 bases between them. The CDR3 consists of 15 residues. Per germline, CDR1 SGHTA and CDR2 FQGNSA. The CDR3 is CASSLQATTNEKLFF. CDR3 nucleotides: TGTGCCAGCAGCTTACAGGCAACGACTAATGAAAAACTGTTTTTT.